These 13 T cell receptor beta chains were all obtained from the same sample, sequenced in a study of identical twins. MiXCR, applied by TCRdb to the 5' RACE reads, yields one record per CDR3 protein. The table has under 350,000 distinct CDR3 sequences, roughly 10% seen once. In addition, the sample was reused for a study of yellow fever vaccine responses in identical twins.

The sequencing input was CD8+ T cells sorted from blood. Every receptor here comes from a woman aged 18 to 35 in good health.

This clonotype was recorded at least ten times. The chain recombines TRBV5-5 with TRBJ2-7; D is unresolved. The germline CDR1 and CDR2 sequences are SGHKS and YYEKEE (reference sequence). Trimming shortened V by 0 bases and J by 2 bases, and 12 bases separated the two germline ends. The CDR3 loop spans 15 amino acids. This CDR3 reads CASSLDFSAPYEQYF. DNA for the CDR3: TGTGCCAGCAGCTTGGATTTCTCGGCACCCTACGAGCAGTACTTC.

The CDR3 spells CASSLLLAGVFDEQFF. Written as DNA, the CDR3 is TGTGCCAGCAGTTTACTCCTAGCGGGGGTCTTCGATGAGCAGTTCTTC. V gene TRBV27 combines with J gene TRBJ2-1, with 10 nucleotides matching TRBD2. Germline V gives CDR1 MNHEY, CDR2 SMNVEV (reference sequence). V gave up 2 bases and J gave up 8 bases; unmatched junction bases: 9. CDR3 length: 16 residues.

This clonotype has just a few counts. The chain uses TRBV4-1 and TRBJ2-3; 7 positions agree with TRBD2. The V segment lost 6 bases and the J segment 2 bases; nucleotides outside the gene matches: 2. Looked up from germline, CDR1 is MGHRA and CDR2 is YSYEKL. The CDR3 consists of 13 residues. The DNA of the CDR3 is TGCGCCAGCAGGGGGGGGACCACAGATACGCAGTATTTT. Translating gives CASRGGTTDTQYF.

This clonotype showed up many times. The chain has TRBV12-3 or TRBV12-4 and TRBJ2-7; TRBD1 agrees at 9 bases. The CDR3 is 14 residues long. With 5 bases clipped from V and 6 bases from J, the junction kept 8 bases outside the gene matches. CDR3 residues: CASSPRDRDPEQYF. As DNA, the CDR3 is TGTGCCAGCAGTCCCCGGGACAGGGATCCCGAGCAGTACTTC.

This clonotype has a handful of counts. The chain joins TRBV20-1 to TRBJ2-7, with unresolved D. The V gene's germline CDR1 is DFQATT and CDR2 SNEGSKA (reference sequence). The V end lost 0 bases, the J end lost 2 bases, and 17 bases lay between the germline ends. This CDR3 has 16 amino acids. The CDR3 coding sequence is TGCAGTGCTAGAGATATTGGCCCAGCGAGTACCTACGAGCAGTACTTC. As protein: CSARDIGPASTYEQYF.

This clonotype appeared many times. This sequence joins TRBV20-1 and TRBJ2-7; D might be TRBD1 (5 bases). V gave up 0 bases and J gave up 3 bases, with 12 bases separating them. The CDR3 runs 14 residues. Per the germline V gene, CDR1 is DFQATT and CDR2 is SNEGSKA (reference sequence). CDR3 sequence: CSARDLKGYYEQYF. The DNA for the CDR3 is TGCAGTGCTAGAGATTTAAAGGGGTACTACGAGCAGTACTTC.

This clonotype was counted ten times or more. The V call is TRBV6-1, the J call TRBJ2-5; the D call may be TRBD1 or TRBD2 (5 bases each). The length of the CDR3 is 16 residues. Germline assignment: CDR1 MNHNS and CDR2 SASEGT. Deletions cut 0 bases from V and 9 bases from J, with 20 bases between. The CDR3 coding sequence is TGTGCCAGCAGTGAAGCGGCCGGGACCCTATTGGGGGCCCAGTACTTC. Translation gives CASSEAAGTLLGAQYF.

There are many counts of this clonotype. This sequence joins TRBV20-1 and TRBJ2-1; TRBD2 aligns across 12 bases. The germline gives CDR1 DFQATT, CDR2 SNEGSKA (reference sequence). The CDR3 has 17 amino acids. The V and J ends lost 1 base and 3 bases, in that order; junction bases with no gene match: 7. CDR3 nucleotides: TGCAGTGCTAGAGCTCTCCCTAGCGGGAGGGTCTACAATGAGCAGTTCTTC. Protein sequence: CSARALPSGRVYNEQFF.

This clonotype was counted at least ten times. The V and J genes are TRBV4-2 and TRBJ2-5; the D gene is possibly TRBD1 (6 bases). The CDR3 totals 15 residues. The V gene lost 4 bases and the J gene lost 2 bases, with 14 bases spanning the gap. Per germline, CDR1 LGHNA and CDR2 YNFKEQ. CDR3 protein: CASSRSRGGQETQYF. The CDR3 DNA sequence: TGTGCCAGCAGCCGTTCCCGAGGGGGTCAAGAGACCCAGTACTTC.

The chain employs TRBV6-1 and TRBJ2-5, with 11 bases lining up with TRBD2. The V and J ends lost 5 bases and 4 bases, in that order; junction bases with no gene match: 6. The CDR3 has 15 residues. Germline CDR1 is MNHNS and CDR2 is SASEGT. The CDR3, as DNA: TGTGCCAGCAGTCAAAGTGGACTAGCGGGAGAGACCCAGTACTTC. Amino acids: CASSQSGLAGETQYF.

There are many counts of this clonotype. The chain joins TRBV4-1 to TRBJ2-7; 9 bases map to TRBD2. V shed 0 bases, J shed 3 bases, and the junction held 6 bases outside the gene matches. This CDR3 contains 16 residues. The V gene's germline CDR1 is MGHRA and CDR2 YSYEKL. The DNA of the CDR3 is TGCGCCAGCAGCCAAGATGGTAGCGGGGGAATCTACGAGCAGTACTTC. Its translation is CASSQDGSGGIYEQYF.

The chain employs TRBV7-3 and TRBJ2-3; TRBD2 matches at 8 bases. There are 14 residues in the CDR3. Germline CDR1 and CDR2: SGHTA and FQGTGA. V gave up 3 bases and J gave up 5 bases; unmatched junction bases: 4. The CDR3 region is CASSFPAGEDTQYF. The CDR3 DNA reads TGTGCCAGCAGCTTTCCAGCGGGGGAAGATACGCAGTATTTT.

This clonotype was counted only a few times. V usage is TRBV5-1 and J usage is TRBJ2-7, with 8 positions matching TRBD1. The CDR3 is 16 amino acids. The V and J ends lost 0 bases and 2 bases, in that order; junction bases with no gene match: 7. Per germline, CDR1 SGHRS and CDR2 YFSETQ. The CDR3 is CASSLASRGPTYEQYF. The CDR3 region has the DNA TGCGCCAGCAGCTTGGCCTCCAGGGGGCCCACCTACGAGCAGTACTTC.